The clone carrying this TCR beta chain was counted only a few times. Its specificity is unknown. The entry originates in a study of CD8+ T cells in alopecia areata. Study-wide background: Tofacitinib was given for 6 to 18 months, then stopped for 6 months. The study, taken as a whole, reports: It was less clear whether patients shared TCRs than it was in mice, possibly because of HLA.

The CDR3 totals 15 residues. As to treatment: oral pan-JAK inhibitor, 5-10 mg twice daily. Extracted from the samples, RNA was reverse transcribed into cDNA to serve as the sequencing template. The method was immunoSEQ multiplex PCR; TCRdb's version includes in-frame clones alone and lacks a portion of them. The sample contains 120,000 or so clones, 58% of which appear only once. This chain connects TRBV21-1 to TRBJ1-5. TRBV21-1 is given as a pseudogene. This sample comprised CD8+ T cells sorted from blood, obtained at week 4, from a patient treated with tofacitinib. The receptor was isolated from a human donor with alopecia areata. The CDR3 spells CASSKARESNQPQHF. In DNA form, the CDR3 reads TGTGCCAGCAGCAAAGCCAGGGAGAGCAATCAGCCCCAGCATTTT.